This T cell receptor (beta chain) was recorded in a study of T cell clonality in common variable immunodeficiency. The CDR3 covers 17 residues. CDR1 and CDR2 (germline): LNHDA, SQIVND (reference sequence). The V and J ends lost 5 bases and 0 bases respectively, with 17 bases between them. Generated by immunoSEQ multiplex PCR, the TCRdb table keeps only in-frame clones and is missing some. The repertoire consists of roughly 58,000 clones, none detected only once. This clone came up many times. The read ends 3 residues before the CDR3 terminus; that terminus is restored from the germline J gene. This sequence originates from a person between 18 and 75 years old in good health. The chain joins TRBV19 to TRBJ1-5, with D tentatively TRBD1 (6 bases). The material sequenced was peripheral blood mononuclear cells. This CDR3 is CASSPLGTLDSNQPQHF. CDR3 bases read: TGTGCCAGTAGTCCACTAGGGACACTAGATAGCAATCAGCCC.